The T cell receptor (beta chain) under discussion was sequenced for a study of cytomegalovirus exposure and HLA in healthy donors. The PCR ran on 60 Vbeta and 13 Jbeta primers. The protocol was immunoSEQ multiplex PCR, while the TCRdb copy is restricted to in-frame clones and leaves out a portion. The sample contains 150,000 to 200,000 clones, about 80% of which appear only once. Germline loops: CDR1 SGHRS, CDR2 YFSETQ. The CDR3 length is 16 residues. V was pared by 4 bases and J by 1 base, with 17 bases between. Regarding the study as a whole: The authors later found most CMV-associated TCR beta chains appeared HLA-restricted. Being productive about 87% or about 30% of the time was typical of most TCR beta V segments in an earlier analysis. A later analysis associated around 17,000 TCR beta sequences with HLA alleles at a 0.05 false discovery rate.

This clone was counted only a few times. Its matching antigen is unknown. The clonotype comes from a woman aged 40 to 49 in good health and CMV-seronegative. Sequenced material: PBMCs. The rearrangement joins TRBV5-1 to TRBJ1-1, with D maybe TRBD1 (5 bases). CDR3 in amino acids: CASSPLRVDGNTEAFF. Here the CDR3 DNA reads TGCGCCAGCAGCCCCCTCAGGGTTGACGGGAACACTGAAGCTTTCTTT.